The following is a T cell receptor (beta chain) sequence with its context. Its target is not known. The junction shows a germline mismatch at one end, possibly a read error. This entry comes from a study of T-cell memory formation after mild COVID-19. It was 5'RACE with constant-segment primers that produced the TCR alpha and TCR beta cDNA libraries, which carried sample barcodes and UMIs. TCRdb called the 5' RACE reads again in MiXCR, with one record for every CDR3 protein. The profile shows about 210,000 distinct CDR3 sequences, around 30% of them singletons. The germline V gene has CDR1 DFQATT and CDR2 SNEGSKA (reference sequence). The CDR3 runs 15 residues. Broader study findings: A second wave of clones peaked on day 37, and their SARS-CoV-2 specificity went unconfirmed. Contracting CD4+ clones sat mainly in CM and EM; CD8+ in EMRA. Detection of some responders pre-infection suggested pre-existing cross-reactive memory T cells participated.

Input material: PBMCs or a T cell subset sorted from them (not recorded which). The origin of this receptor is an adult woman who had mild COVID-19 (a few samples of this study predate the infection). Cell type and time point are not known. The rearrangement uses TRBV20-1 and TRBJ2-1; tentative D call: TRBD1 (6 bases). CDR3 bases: TGCAGTGCTAGAGTAGGCAGGGGAGCCTACAATAAGCAGTTCTTC. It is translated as CSARVGRGAYNKQFF.